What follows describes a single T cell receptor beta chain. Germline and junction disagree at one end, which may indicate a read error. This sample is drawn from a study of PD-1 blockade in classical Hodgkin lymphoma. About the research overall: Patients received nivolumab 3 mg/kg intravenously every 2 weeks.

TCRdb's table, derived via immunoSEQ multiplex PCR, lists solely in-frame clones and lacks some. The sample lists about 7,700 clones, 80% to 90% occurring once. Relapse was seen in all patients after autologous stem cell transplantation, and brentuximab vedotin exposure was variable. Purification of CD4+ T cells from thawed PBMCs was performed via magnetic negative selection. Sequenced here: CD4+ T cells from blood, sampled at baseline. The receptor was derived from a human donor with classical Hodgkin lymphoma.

The CDR3 bases are TGCGCCAGCAGCCTCGGCACAGCTAACTTGAAGACTGAAGCTTTCTTT. Residues: CASSLGTANLKTEAFF. The chain combines TRBV5-1 with TRBJ1-1; the D is unclear. The CDR3 has 16 residues. Germline assignment: CDR1 SGHRS and CDR2 YFSETQ.